This TCR beta chain comes out of a study of tumor-infiltrating lymphocytes in primary liver carcinoma. Study in general: The tumors, T1-T3 N0M0 lesions, were about 4.2 to 11 cm across. Read depth, roughly 3.65 to 7.13 million productive TCRbeta reads, did not differ significantly between tissues. The study's findings and limits: The study found a significantly higher top-250-clone fraction in tumors than in blood (p = 0.039).

The source material, roughly 18-32 mg of unsorted bulk tissue, was used to co-extract RNA and DNA. About this clonotype itself: The target antigen is unknown. A much larger clone sits a single nucleotide away, making a read error possible. Lacking the conserved final phenylalanine or tryptophan, this CDR3 likely reflects a read error.

Production of TCR beta cDNA used around 500 ng total RNA together with a constant-region primer. A slightly modified ARM-PCR protocol with three nested multiplex PCR rounds produced these TCR beta libraries. The first two PCR rounds, approximately 10 cycles each, used TRBV1-TRBV30 forward primers and a C-beta reverse primer. TCRdb recomputed calls from the multiplex PCR reads with MiXCR, one row per CDR3 protein. The repertoire holds about 96,000 distinct CDR3 sequences, approximately 72% seen once, with about 27% in the top ten. The V gene's germline CDR1 is SGHRS and CDR2 YFSETQ. V was clipped by 3 bases and J by 6 bases, with 8 bases between them. CDR3 length equals 12 residues.

The sequenced material came from tumor-adjacent normal liver tissue. The clonotype comes from a man aged 40-55 years with primary liver carcinoma and hepatitis B virus infection. The chain is built from TRBV5-1 and TRBJ2-3; no clear D gene. CDR3 protein: CASSYGDDTQYL. DNA of the CDR3: TGCGCCAGCAGCTATGGGGATGATACGCAGTATTTG.